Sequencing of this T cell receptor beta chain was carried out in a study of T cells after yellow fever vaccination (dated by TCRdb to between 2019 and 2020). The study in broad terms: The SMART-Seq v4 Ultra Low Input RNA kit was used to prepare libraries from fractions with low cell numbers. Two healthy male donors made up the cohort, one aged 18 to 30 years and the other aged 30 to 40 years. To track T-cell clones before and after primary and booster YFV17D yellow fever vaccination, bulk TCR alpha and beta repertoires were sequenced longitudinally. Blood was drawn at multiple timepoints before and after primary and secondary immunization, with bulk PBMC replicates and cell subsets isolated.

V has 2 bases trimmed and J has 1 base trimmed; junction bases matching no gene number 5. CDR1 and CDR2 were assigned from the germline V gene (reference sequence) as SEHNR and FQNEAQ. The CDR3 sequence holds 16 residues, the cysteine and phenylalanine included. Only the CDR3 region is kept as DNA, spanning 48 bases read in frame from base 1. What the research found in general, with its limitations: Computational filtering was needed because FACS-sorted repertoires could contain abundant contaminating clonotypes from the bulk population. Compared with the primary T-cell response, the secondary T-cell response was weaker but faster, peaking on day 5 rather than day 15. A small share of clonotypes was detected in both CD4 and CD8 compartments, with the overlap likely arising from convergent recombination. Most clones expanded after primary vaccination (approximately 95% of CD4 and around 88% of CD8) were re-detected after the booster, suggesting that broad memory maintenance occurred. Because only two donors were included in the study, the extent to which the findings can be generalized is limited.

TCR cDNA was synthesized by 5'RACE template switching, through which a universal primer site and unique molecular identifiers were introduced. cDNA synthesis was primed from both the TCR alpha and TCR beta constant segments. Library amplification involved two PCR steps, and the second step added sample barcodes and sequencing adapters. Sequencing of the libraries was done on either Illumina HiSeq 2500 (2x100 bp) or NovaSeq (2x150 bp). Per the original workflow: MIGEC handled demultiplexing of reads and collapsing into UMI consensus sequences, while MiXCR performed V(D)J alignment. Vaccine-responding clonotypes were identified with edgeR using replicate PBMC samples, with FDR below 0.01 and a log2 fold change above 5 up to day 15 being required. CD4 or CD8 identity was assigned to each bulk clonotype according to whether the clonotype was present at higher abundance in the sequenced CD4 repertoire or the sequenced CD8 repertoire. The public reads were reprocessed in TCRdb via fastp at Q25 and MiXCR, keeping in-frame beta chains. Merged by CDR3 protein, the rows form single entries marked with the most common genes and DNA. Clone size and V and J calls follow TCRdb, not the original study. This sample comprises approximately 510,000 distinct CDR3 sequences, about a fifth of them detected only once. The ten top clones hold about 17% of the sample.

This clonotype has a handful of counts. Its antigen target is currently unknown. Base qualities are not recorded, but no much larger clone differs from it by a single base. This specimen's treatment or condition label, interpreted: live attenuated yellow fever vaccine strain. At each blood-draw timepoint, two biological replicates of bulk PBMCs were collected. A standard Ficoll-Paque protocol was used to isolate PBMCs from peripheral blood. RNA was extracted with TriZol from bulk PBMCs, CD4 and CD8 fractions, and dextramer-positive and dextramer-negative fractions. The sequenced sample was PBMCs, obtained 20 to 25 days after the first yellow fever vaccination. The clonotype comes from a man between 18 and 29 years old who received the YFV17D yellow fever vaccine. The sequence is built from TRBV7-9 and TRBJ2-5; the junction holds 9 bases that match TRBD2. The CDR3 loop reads CASSLFSGGVQETQYF. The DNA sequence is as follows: TGTGCCAGCAGCTTATTTAGCGGGGGAGTCCAAGAGACCCAGTACTTC.